This TCR beta chain was captured by sequencing in a study of blood T cell repertoires in COVID-19. About the study: Sources were T cells, B-cell-depleted T cells, or PBMCs; the material itself was cDNA or gDNA.

The CDR3 is 18 amino acids. Germline V lookup: CDR1 SGDLS, CDR2 YYNGEE. Authors' data handling: Estimated nucleated cell counts came from reference gene primer amplification. Clones were read by immunoSEQ multiplex PCR, and TCRdb kept only the in-frame ones, dropping some. That table supplies the V and J calls and clone size; D and trimming were determined from the DNA. Found here are roughly 120,000 clones, over 75% of them singletons; the top ten hold approximately 7%. About this clone itself: Compared with germline, one end of the junction differs, possibly owing to a read error.

The sample comprised peripheral blood. The sequence was obtained from a woman aged 45 to 65 with acute or convalescent COVID-19. This chain links TRBV9 with TRBJ1-3; TRBD1 might be the D (6 bases). The DNA for the CDR3 is TGTGCCAGCAGCGTAGGGTCGGGGCAGGGGAGCTCTGGAAACACCAAATATTTT. Translated: CASSVGSGQGSSGNTKYF.